This TCR beta chain comes out of a study of control samples from healthy donors and cancer patients. The repertoire was sequenced with immunoSEQ multiplex PCR; TCRdb's copy has only in-frame clones and lacks some. This table holds tens of thousands of clones, roughly nine tenths found once. The sequence derives from a man aged 30 to 45 in good health. The sample comprised blood.

This chain's CDR3 is CASSQSSFGGRAEQYF. The CDR3, as DNA: TGTGCCAGCAGCCAGAGCTCGTTCGGCGGCAGGGCCGAGCAGTACTTC. V gene TRBV3-1 (or the pseudogene TRBV3-2) combines with J gene TRBJ2-7; TRBD1 is a possible D gene (5 bases). This CDR3 spans 16 amino acids. The germline V gene has CDR1 LGHDT and CDR2 YNNKEL (reference sequence). V shed 3 bases and J shed 6 bases, with 21 bases lying between them.